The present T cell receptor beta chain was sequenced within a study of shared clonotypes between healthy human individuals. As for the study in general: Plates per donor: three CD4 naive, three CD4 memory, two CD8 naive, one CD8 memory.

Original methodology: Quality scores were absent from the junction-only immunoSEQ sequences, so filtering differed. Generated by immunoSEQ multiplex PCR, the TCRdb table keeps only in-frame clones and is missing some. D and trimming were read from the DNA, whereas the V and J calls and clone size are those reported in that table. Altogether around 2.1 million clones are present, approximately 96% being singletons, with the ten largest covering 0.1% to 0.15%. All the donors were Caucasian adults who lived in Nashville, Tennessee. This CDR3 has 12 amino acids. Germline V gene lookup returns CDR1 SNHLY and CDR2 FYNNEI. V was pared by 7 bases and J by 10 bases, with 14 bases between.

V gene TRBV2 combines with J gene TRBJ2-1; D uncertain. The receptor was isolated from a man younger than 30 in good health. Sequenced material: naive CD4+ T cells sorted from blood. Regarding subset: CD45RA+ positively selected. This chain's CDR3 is CASIARSREQFF. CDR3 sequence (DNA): TGTGCCAGCATCGCTAGGAGCCGCGAGCAGTTCTTC.